What follows are 20 T cell receptor beta chains derived from one specimen sequenced in a study of human T cells and chemical hapten exposure. TCRdb passed the RACE reads through MiXCR, listing each CDR3 protein once. This sample has more than 150,000 distinct CDR3 sequences; 13% to 15% occur once, and the top ten carry about 1.7%. The time point: patch test 1, 2 weeks after DPC sensitization. Treatment specified: therapeutic diphenylcyclopropenone sensitization with weekly scalp DPC. The input for sequencing was whole blood, taken in connection with sensitization to the hapten diphenylcyclopropenone (DPC). Receptors originate from a woman aged 30 to 39 with alopecia areata. Some clones in this sample may be carry-over from other donors' samples.

This clonotype has just a few counts. The rearrangement uses TRBV30 and TRBJ1-2, with 9 bases aligning to TRBD1. CDR3 length equals 14 residues. CDR1 and CDR2 (germline): GTSNPN, SVGIG (reference sequence). V lost 4 bases, J lost 3 bases, and 6 bases stayed unmatched. CDR3 bases: TGTGCCTGGATCCGGGACAGGGAACACTATGGCTACACCTTC. This encodes CAWIRDREHYGYTF.

This clonotype turned up a few times. The J gene is TRBJ2-7, the V gene TRBV18, with D possibly TRBD1 on 5 matching bases. Germline CDR1 and CDR2: KGHSH and LQKENI. This CDR3 region has 13 residues. Trimming pared 2 bases from V and 3 bases from J, leaving 8 bases between. DNA of the CDR3: TGTGCCAGCTCACCAAGGGGAAACTACGAGCAGTACTTC. This gives the protein CASSPRGNYEQYF.

This clonotype was found a few times. V and J are TRBV29-1 and TRBJ1-2; D not resolved. V dropped 6 bases and J dropped 6 bases, with 20 bases sitting between them. CDR1 and CDR2 (germline): SQVTM, ANQGSEA. The CDR3 is 14 residues long. Here the CDR3 reads CSVAFTLGSNGYTF. CDR3 sequence (DNA): TGCAGCGTCGCTTTCACGTTGGGGTCGAATGGCTACACCTTC.

The chain joins TRBV5-6 to TRBJ2-5; perhaps TRBD1 as D (6 bases). This CDR3 has 16 residues. The germline gives CDR1 SGHDT, CDR2 YYEEEE. Trimming removed 0 bases at V and 7 bases at J, with 19 bases between. CDR3 sequence reads: CASSLGAGTSSGTQYF. For the CDR3, the DNA is TGTGCCAGCAGCTTGGGGGCAGGGACATCTTCGGGGACCCAGTACTTC.

This clonotype has a handful of counts. The V gene is TRBV24-1, the J gene TRBJ2-6, with D maybe TRBD2 (6 bases). Germline V gene lookup returns CDR1 KGHDR and CDR2 SFDVKD. Trimming stripped 9 bases from V and 4 bases from J, with 18 bases between. This CDR3 is built from 16 residues. The CDR3: CATAGSSPVGANVLTF. The CDR3 coding sequence is TGTGCCACCGCGGGGAGTTCTCCGGTGGGGGCCAACGTCCTGACTTTC.

This clonotype was observed at least ten times. This chain uses TRBV3-1 with TRBJ1-4; 7 bases align to TRBD1. Unmatched junction bases numbered 7, after V lost 2 bases and J lost 4 bases. The CDR3 sequence is 16 residues long. Germline lookup yields CDR1 LGHDT and CDR2 YNNKEL (reference sequence). The CDR3 reads CASSQRGTAFNEKLFF. The CDR3 nucleotides read TGTGCCAGCAGCCAACGCGGGACAGCCTTTAATGAAAAACTGTTTTTT.

This clonotype has only a few counts. The chain employs TRBV29-1 and TRBJ2-5, with a weak D call TRBD1 (5 bases). There are 12 residues in the CDR3. Germline V gene lookup returns CDR1 SQVTM and CDR2 ANQGSEA. V dropped 2 bases and J dropped 4 bases, with 8 bases sitting between them. The CDR3 region is CSVEIQGETQYF. Here the CDR3 DNA reads TGCAGCGTTGAAATTCAGGGAGAGACCCAGTACTTC.

This clonotype was observed a handful of times. The J gene is TRBJ1-2, the V gene TRBV12-3 or TRBV12-4; D unresolved. The V gene lost 6 bases and the J gene lost 7 bases, with 12 bases spanning the gap. The CDR3 runs 12 residues. The CDR3 region has the DNA TGTGCCAGCAGACCCCAAGCGAGTGGCTACACCTTC. It specifies CASRPQASGYTF.

The rearrangement uses TRBV28 and TRBJ1-6, with D unclear. CDR1 MDHEN and CDR2 SYDVKM come from the germline V gene. The CDR3 consists of 16 residues. Trimming took 0 bases from V and 7 from J, leaving 13 bases between them. CDR3 residues: CASSLWAGSGNSPLHF. The CDR3 DNA reads TGTGCCAGCAGTTTATGGGCGGGTTCGGGGAATTCACCCCTCCACTTT.

This clonotype has more than one count but fewer than ten. CDR3 sequence: CASRPPYNSPLHF. The CDR3 DNA sequence: TGTGCCAGCAGACCACCTTATAATTCACCCCTCCACTTT. The rearrangement uses TRBV28 and TRBJ1-6, with D unresolved. This CDR3 is built from 13 residues. CDR1 is MDHEN and CDR2 is SYDVKM in the germline V gene. Trimming cost V 6 bases and J 4 bases, with 7 bases left between them.

This clonotype was observed a handful of times. The gene calls are TRBV20-1 and TRBJ1-1; perhaps TRBD1 as D (6 bases). There are 15 residues in the CDR3. Trimming left V 3 bases short and J 0 bases short, with 14 bases between. Germline CDR1 reads DFQATT; CDR2 reads SNEGSKA (reference sequence). The DNA of the CDR3 is TGCAGTGCTAGGCCATTAGGACAGTTGAACACTGAAGCTTTCTTT. Its protein is CSARPLGQLNTEAFF.

This clonotype was found many times. The chain's CDR3 is CASSPLGLTADTQYF. CDR3 sequence (DNA): TGTGCCAGCAGCCCACTCGGACTTACCGCAGATACGCAGTATTTT. The genes are TRBV7-9 and TRBJ2-3; D is perhaps TRBD2 (5 bases). The CDR3 totals 15 residues. Trimming pared 5 bases from V and 4 bases from J, leaving 16 bases between. The V gene's germline CDR1 is SEHNR and CDR2 FQNEAQ (reference sequence).

Comment on this clonotype: This may be a read error: a much more frequent sequence differs by one nucleotide. The rearrangement joins TRBV28 to TRBJ1-5; D is ambiguous. Looked up from germline, CDR1 is MDHEN and CDR2 is SYDVKM. The CDR3 length is 13 residues. The CDR3 loop reads CASSFRADQAQHF. The CDR3 region has the DNA TGTGCCAGCAGTTTTCGGGCCGATCAGGCCCAGCATTTT.

This clonotype showed up just a few times. This chain's CDR3 is CASSPRGGIKHSPLHF. CDR3 in DNA: TGTGCCAGCTCACCAAGAGGGGGCATTAAACATTCACCCCTCCACTTT. The V call is TRBV18, the J call TRBJ1-6, with 7 bases matching TRBD1. The CDR3 loop spans 16 amino acids. With V trimmed by 2 bases and J by 8 bases, 9 bases remained unmatched. The V gene's germline CDR1 is KGHSH and CDR2 LQKENI.

This rearrangement joins TRBV6-6 to TRBJ2-5, with 8 bases that match TRBD2. Germline V CDR1 and CDR2: MNHNY, SVGAGI (reference sequence). This CDR3 has 18 residues. J gave up 5 bases and V 0 bases, and 14 bases lay outside the gene matches. CDR3 nucleotides: TGTGCCAGCAGTTACTCGATAAGCGGGGGTTGGAGGAAGGAGACCCAGTACTTC. It is translated as CASSYSISGGWRKETQYF.

This clonotype was recorded a few times. The chain joins TRBV28 to TRBJ1-2; maybe TRBD1 (6 bases). V was clipped by 2 bases and J by 0 bases, with 10 bases between them. The CDR3 is 15 residues long. The V gene's germline CDR1 is MDHEN and CDR2 SYDVKM. CDR3 nucleotide sequence: TGTGCCAGCAGTTTAGCAGGGGTATCTAACTATGGCTACACCTTC. Its protein is CASSLAGVSNYGYTF.

This clonotype has a count of ten or more. V is TRBV29-1 and J is TRBJ2-3; the match to TRBD2 covers 7 bases. V shed 4 bases and J 2 bases; nucleotides not matched to a gene: 12. The CDR3 is 16 residues long. Germline CDR1 is SQVTM and CDR2 is ANQGSEA. CDR3 in DNA: TGCAGCGTTGCAATACGGTCCGCGGGGGACACAGATACGCAGTATTTT. Protein: CSVAIRSAGDTDTQYF.

This clonotype was recorded many times. This chain joins TRBV7-2 and TRBJ2-3; D may match TRBD1 or TRBD2 (6 bases each). The CDR3 loop spans 15 amino acids. Between the trimmed V and J ends, which lost 5 bases and 5 bases, there was a span of 17 bases. CDR1 and CDR2 (germline): SGHTA, FQGNSA. CDR3 region: CASSPEGGTRDTQYF. CDR3 DNA sequence: TGTGCCAGCAGCCCGGAGGGGGGCACCAGAGATACGCAGTATTTT. The full variable domain, its missing parts supplied by reference TRBV7-2 and TRBJ2-3, is GAGVSQSPSNKVTEKGKDVELRCDPISGHTALYWYRQSLGQGLEFLIYFQGNSAPDKSGLPSDRFSAERTGGSVSTLTIQRTQQEDSAVYLCASSPEGGTRDTQYFGPGTRLTVL.

The chain is built from TRBV7-9 and TRBJ2-7, with 9 positions matching TRBD2. The germline gives CDR1 SEHNR, CDR2 FQNEAQ (reference sequence). The CDR3 spans 15 residues. With 5 bases clipped from V and 2 bases from J, the junction kept 7 bases outside the gene matches. CDR3 residues: CASSPGTSSPYEQYF. Written as DNA, the CDR3 is TGTGCCAGCAGCCCCGGGACTAGCAGTCCCTACGAGCAGTACTTC.

The chain carries TRBV12-3 or TRBV12-4 and TRBJ1-1; D unresolved. The CDR3 sequence is 11 residues long. V lost 11 bases and J 4 bases, leaving 11 bases between the germline ends. For the CDR3, the DNA is TGTGCCTCCTTGGGCGCCACTGAAGCTTTCTTT. Translating gives CASLGATEAFF.